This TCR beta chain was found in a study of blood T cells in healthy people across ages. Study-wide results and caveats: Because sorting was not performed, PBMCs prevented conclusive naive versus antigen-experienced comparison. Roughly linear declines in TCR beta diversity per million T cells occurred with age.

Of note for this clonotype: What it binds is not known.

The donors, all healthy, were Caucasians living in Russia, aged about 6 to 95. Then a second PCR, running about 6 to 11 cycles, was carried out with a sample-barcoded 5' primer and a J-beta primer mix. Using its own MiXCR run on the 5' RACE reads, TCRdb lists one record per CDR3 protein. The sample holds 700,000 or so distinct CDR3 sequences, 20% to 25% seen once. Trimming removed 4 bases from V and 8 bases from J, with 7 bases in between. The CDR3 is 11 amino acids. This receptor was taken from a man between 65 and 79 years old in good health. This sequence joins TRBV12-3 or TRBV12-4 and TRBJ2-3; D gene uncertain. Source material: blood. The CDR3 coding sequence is TGTGCCAGCAGTTCTTGGGGTACGCAGTATTTT. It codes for CASSSWGTQYF.